A single sample gave rise to the 16 T cell receptor beta chains below, sequenced in a study of shared clonotypes between healthy human individuals (dated by TCRdb to between 2020 and 2021). The library was prepared using the immunoSEQ multiplex PCR assay. The immuneACCESS repertoire file appears here via TCRdb, limited to in-frame rearrangements. These files lack a portion of the clones; in checked studies, under half of the deficit traces to unresolved V genes, and the cause of the others is not known. The sample records over a million clones, about 96% of which are singletons. Approximately 1.1% of the sample is held by the ten biggest clonotypes. Material: naive CD4+ T cells sorted from blood. Explained via the paper, the cell subset or site label denotes: CD45RA+ positively selected. All receptors derive from a man aged 30 to 45 in good health.

The DNA for the CDR3 is TGTGCCAGCAGTTTACCGACCGGGAGGGGATCTGGAAACACCATATATTTT. This translates into CASSLPTGRGSGNTIYF. The J gene is TRBJ1-3, the V gene TRBV7-8, with TRBD1 as a possible D gene (5 bases). CDR3 length equals 17 residues. The ends were cut back, 6 bases at V and 1 base at J, with 19 bases in the middle. The germline gives CDR1 SGHVS, CDR2 FQNEAQ.

The gene calls are TRBV7-8 and TRBJ2-1; TRBD2 matches at 7 bases. This CDR3 has 17 amino acids. V shed 0 bases and J 0 bases; nucleotides not matched to a gene: 5. Germline loops: CDR1 SGHVS, CDR2 FQNEAQ. In DNA, the CDR3 is TGTGCCAGCAGCTTAGCGCCACTAGCGAGCTCCTACAATGAGCAGTTCTTC. Protein product: CASSLAPLASSYNEQFF.

This chain joins TRBV11-2 and TRBJ2-7; no clear D gene. Germline loops: CDR1 SGHAT, CDR2 FQNNGV. The CDR3 sequence is 8 residues long. V lost 6 bases and J lost 7, with 1 base in between. The CDR3 DNA follows: TGTGCCAGCAGGGAGCAGTACTTC. It is translated as CASREQYF.

V gene TRBV7-8 combines with J gene TRBJ1-2; D unresolved. V was pared by 1 base and J by 6 bases, with 12 bases between. This CDR3 has 14 residues. CDR1 is SGHVS, CDR2 FQNEAQ, per germline. The CDR3 sequence: CASSLGPYTHGYTF. CDR3 in DNA: TGTGCCAGCAGCTTAGGTCCTTATACGCATGGCTACACCTTC.

The chain recombines TRBV30 with TRBJ1-2, with D possibly matching TRBD1 (5 bases). CDR1 and CDR2 (germline): GTSNPN, SVGIG (reference sequence). The CDR3 length is 14 residues. The V and J ends lost 8 bases and 1 base respectively, with 17 bases between them. The CDR3 sequence is CAGPRQHSNYGYTF. CDR3 bases: TGTGCCGGGCCACGACAGCATAGTAACTATGGCTACACCTTC.

The rearrangement links TRBV27 to TRBJ1-2; the D gene is possibly TRBD1 (6 bases). Germline lookup yields CDR1 MNHEY and CDR2 SMNVEV (reference sequence). With 2 bases removed from V and 4 bases from J, the gap between germline ends came to 11 bases. The CDR3 runs to 14 residues. This CDR3 reads CASSLGGAVYGYTF. The DNA for the CDR3 is TGTGCCAGCAGTTTAGGGGGCGCCGTCTATGGCTACACCTTC.

This chain joins TRBV5-1 and TRBJ1-1, with D possibly matching TRBD1 (5 bases). The V end lost 3 bases, the J end lost 0 bases, and 15 bases lay between the germline ends. The CDR3 totals 16 residues. The germline V gene has CDR1 SGHRS and CDR2 YFSETQ. The CDR3 nucleotides are TGCGCCAGCAGCTGGGACCGGTCGTCGGTGAACACTGAAGCTTTCTTT. It specifies CASSWDRSSVNTEAFF.

V and J are TRBV28 and TRBJ1-4; D is uncertain. Germline V gives CDR1 MDHEN, CDR2 SYDVKM. Trimming stripped 2 bases from V and 0 bases from J, with 7 bases between. The CDR3 runs to 15 residues. CDR3 sequence: CASSLMGATNEKLFF. DNA of the CDR3: TGTGCCAGCAGTTTAATGGGAGCAACTAATGAAAAACTGTTTTTT.

This clone was seen a single time. The chain is built from TRBV28 and TRBJ1-2; a possible D gene is TRBD1 (6 bases). The CDR3 spans 13 residues. V was shortened by 3 bases and J by 3 bases, with 8 bases between the two germline ends. Germline V gene lookup returns CDR1 MDHEN and CDR2 SYDVKM. The CDR3 reads CASSFHRDYGYTF. The CDR3 DNA reads as TGTGCCAGCAGTTTTCACAGGGACTATGGCTACACCTTC.

The V gene is TRBV19, the J gene TRBJ1-2; tentatively, D is TRBD1 (5 bases). V was cut by 4 bases and J by 7 bases, with 13 bases left in between. There are 13 residues in the CDR3. The germline gives CDR1 LNHDA, CDR2 SQIVND (reference sequence). Here the CDR3 reads CASSTQGGAGYTF. The CDR3 DNA reads TGTGCCAGTAGTACCCAGGGAGGGGCTGGCTACACCTTC.

This chain connects TRBV6-6 to TRBJ2-2; D is perhaps TRBD1 or TRBD2 (7 bases each). Looked up from germline, CDR1 is MNHNY and CDR2 is SVGAGI (reference sequence). V shed 5 bases and J shed 6 bases, with 19 bases lying between them. CDR3 length: 16 amino acids. DNA of the CDR3: TGTGCCAGCAGTCTCAGGGGGAGGGACCCGGCCGGGGAGCTGTTTTTT. Residues: CASSLRGRDPAGELFF.

The chain employs TRBV28 and TRBJ2-5; possibly TRBD1 for D (6 bases). Deletions cut 6 bases from V and 4 bases from J, with 18 bases between. The CDR3 covers 15 residues. Germline V CDR1 and CDR2: MDHEN, SYDVKM. The CDR3 sequence: CASRPADQGTETQYF. CDR3 coding DNA: TGTGCCAGCAGACCTGCGGACCAGGGGACAGAGACCCAGTACTTC.

J is TRBJ1-5 and V is TRBV5-1, with a possible D match to TRBD1 (6 bases). Per germline, CDR1 SGHRS and CDR2 YFSETQ. This CDR3 region has 14 residues. With 3 bases removed from V and 6 bases from J, the gap between germline ends came to 13 bases. The CDR3 here is CASSYIGGGQPQHF. The CDR3 DNA follows: TGCGCCAGCAGCTATATTGGGGGCGGTCAGCCCCAGCATTTT.

This chain links TRBV14 with TRBJ2-7, with D perhaps TRBD1 (5 bases). Trimming shortened V by 6 bases and J by 5 bases, and 17 bases separated the two germline ends. Germline V gives CDR1 SGHDN, CDR2 FVKESK. CDR3 size: 14 residues. CDR3 bases: TGTGCCAGCAGTGAGTGGGGCCGGGCCAACGAGCAGTACTTC. Translation: CASSEWGRANEQYF.

The V and J genes are TRBV7-6 and TRBJ2-7; D call uncertain. Germline V gene sequence: CDR1 SGHVS, CDR2 FNYEAQ. Trimming cost V 3 bases and J 0 bases, with 9 bases left between them. This CDR3 has 14 amino acids. CDR3 residues: CASSFERNSYEQYF. CDR3 DNA sequence: TGTGCCAGCAGCTTTGAACGGAACTCCTACGAGCAGTACTTC.

J is TRBJ2-7 and V is TRBV27; unclear D gene. V shed 5 bases and J shed 3 bases, with 11 bases lying between them. Germline lookup yields CDR1 MNHEY and CDR2 SMNVEV (reference sequence). The CDR3 runs 13 residues. Written as DNA, the CDR3 is TGTGCCAGCAGTACAAACCCCCACTACGAGCAGTACTTC. This gives the protein CASSTNPHYEQYF.